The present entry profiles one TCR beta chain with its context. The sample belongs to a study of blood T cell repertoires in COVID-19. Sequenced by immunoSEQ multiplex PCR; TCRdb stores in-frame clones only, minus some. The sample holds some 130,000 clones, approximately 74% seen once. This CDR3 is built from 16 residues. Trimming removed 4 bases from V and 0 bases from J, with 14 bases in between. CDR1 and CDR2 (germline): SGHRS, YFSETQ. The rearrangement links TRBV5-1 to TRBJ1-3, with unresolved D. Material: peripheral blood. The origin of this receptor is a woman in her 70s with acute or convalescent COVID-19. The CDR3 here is CASSIGLLSSGNTIYF. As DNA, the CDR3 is TGCGCCAGCAGCATAGGACTTCTATCCTCTGGAAACACCATATATTTT.